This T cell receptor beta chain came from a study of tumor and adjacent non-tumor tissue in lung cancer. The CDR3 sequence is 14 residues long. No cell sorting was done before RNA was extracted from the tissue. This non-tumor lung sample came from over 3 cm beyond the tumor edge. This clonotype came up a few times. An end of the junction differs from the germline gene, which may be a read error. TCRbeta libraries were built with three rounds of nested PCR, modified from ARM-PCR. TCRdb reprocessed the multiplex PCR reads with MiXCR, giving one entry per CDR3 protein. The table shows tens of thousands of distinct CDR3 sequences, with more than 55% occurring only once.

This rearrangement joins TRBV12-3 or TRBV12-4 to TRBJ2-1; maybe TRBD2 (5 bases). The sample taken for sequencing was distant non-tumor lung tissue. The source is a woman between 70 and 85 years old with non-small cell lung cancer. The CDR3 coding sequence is TGTACCAGCAGTCGCGGGCCAAGTGTGAATGAGCAGTTCTTC. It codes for CTSSRGPSVNEQFF.